The following is a T cell receptor beta chain sequence with its context. From germline, CDR1 is SGHTA and CDR2 FQGNSA. J was trimmed by 7 bases and V by 6 bases; bases with no gene match: 5. CDR3 size: 13 residues. Clones were sequenced by immunoSEQ multiplex PCR, and TCRdb holds only the in-frame ones, with some missing. This repertoire shows under 100,000 clones, just over 95% found once; its top ten account for 0.3% to 0.35%. This record comes from a study of technical replicates of blood from several donors. Sequencing used T cells isolated from PBMCs. This chain connects TRBV7-2 to TRBJ1-2; 10 bases match TRBD1. The sequence was collected from a human donor in good health. The CDR3: CASRPDRGLGYTF. CDR3 sequence (DNA): TGTGCCAGCAGACCCGACAGGGGGCTTGGCTACACCTTC. Combining the CDR3 with reference TRBV7-2 and TRBJ1-2 gives the whole variable domain GAGVSQSPSNKVTEKGKDVELRCDPISGHTALYWYRQSLGQGLEFLIYFQGNSAPDKSGLPSDRFSAERTGGSVSTLTIQRTQQEDSAVYLCASRPDRGLGYTFGSGTRLTVV.